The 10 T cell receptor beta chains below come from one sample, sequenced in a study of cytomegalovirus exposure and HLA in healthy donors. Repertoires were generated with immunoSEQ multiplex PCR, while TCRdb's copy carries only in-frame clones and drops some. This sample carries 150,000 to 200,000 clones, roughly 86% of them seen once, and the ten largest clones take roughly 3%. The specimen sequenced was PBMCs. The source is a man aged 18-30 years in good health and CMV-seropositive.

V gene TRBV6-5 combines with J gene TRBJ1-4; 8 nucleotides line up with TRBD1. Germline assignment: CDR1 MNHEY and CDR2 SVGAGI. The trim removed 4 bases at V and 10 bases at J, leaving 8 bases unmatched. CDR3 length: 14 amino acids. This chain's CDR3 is CASSSGTGTGKLFF. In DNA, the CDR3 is TGTGCCAGCAGTTCCGGGACAGGCACCGGAAAACTGTTTTTT.

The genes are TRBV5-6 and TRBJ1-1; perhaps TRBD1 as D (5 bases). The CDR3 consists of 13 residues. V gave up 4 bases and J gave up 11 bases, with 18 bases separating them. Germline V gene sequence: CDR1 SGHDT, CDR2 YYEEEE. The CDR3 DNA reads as TGTGCCAGCAGCCCCGGACATACCCTGGGTGCTTTCTTT. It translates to CASSPGHTLGAFF. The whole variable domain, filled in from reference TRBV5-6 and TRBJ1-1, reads DAGVTQSPTHLIKTRGQQVTLRCSPKSGHDTVSWYQQALGQGPQFIFQYYEEEERQRGNFPDRFSGHQFPNYSSELNVNALLLGDSALYLCASSPGHTLGAFFGQGTRLTVV.

Here the CDR3 reads CAHGAGLSGDYTF. The CDR3, as DNA: TGTGCCCACGGAGCGGGGCTAAGCGGTGATTACACCTTC. This chain links TRBV10-3 with TRBJ1-2; D possibly corresponds to TRBD1 (5 bases). Per the germline V gene, CDR1 is ENHRY and CDR2 is SYGVKD. The CDR3 is 13 residues long. V lost 11 bases, J lost 11 bases, and 24 bases lay in between.

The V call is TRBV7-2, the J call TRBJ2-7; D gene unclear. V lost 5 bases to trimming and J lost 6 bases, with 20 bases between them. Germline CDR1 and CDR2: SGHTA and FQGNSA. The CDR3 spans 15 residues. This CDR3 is CASSPAPFEVPEQYF. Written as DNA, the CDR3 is TGTGCCAGCAGCCCCGCCCCATTTGAGGTTCCCGAGCAGTACTTC.

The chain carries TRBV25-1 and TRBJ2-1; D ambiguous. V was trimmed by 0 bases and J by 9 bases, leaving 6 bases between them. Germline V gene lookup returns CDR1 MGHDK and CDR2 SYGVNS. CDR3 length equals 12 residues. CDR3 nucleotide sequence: TGTGCCAGCAGTGAATACCGGAGTGAGCAGTTCTTC. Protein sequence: CASSEYRSEQFF. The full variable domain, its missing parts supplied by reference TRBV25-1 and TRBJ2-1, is EADIYQTPRYLVIGTGKKITLECSQTMGHDKMYWYQQDPGMELHLIHYSYGVNSTEKGDLSSESTVSRIRTEHFPLTLESARPSHTSQYLCASSEYRSEQFFGPGTRLTVL.

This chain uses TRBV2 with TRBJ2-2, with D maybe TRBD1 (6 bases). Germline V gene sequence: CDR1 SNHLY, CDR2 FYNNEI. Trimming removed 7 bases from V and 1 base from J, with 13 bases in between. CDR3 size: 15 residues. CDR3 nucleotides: TGTGCCAGCACTTTCACACAGGGGAACACCGGGGAGCTGTTTTTT. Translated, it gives CASTFTQGNTGELFF. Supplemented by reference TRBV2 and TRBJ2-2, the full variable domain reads EPEVTQTPSHQVTQMGQEVILRCVPISNHLYFYWYRQILGQKVEFLVSFYNNEISEKSEIFDDQFSVERPDGSNFTLKIRSTKLEDSAMYFCASTFTQGNTGELFFGEGSRLTVL.

The CDR3 reads CASSWTGTGALQTEAFF. CDR3 DNA: TGTGCCAGCAGCTGGACCGGGACAGGGGCCCTACAAACTGAAGCTTTCTTT. The V gene is TRBV5-5, the J gene TRBJ1-1, with 10 positions matching TRBD1. CDR1 and CDR2 (germline): SGHKS, YYEKEE (reference sequence). The V and J ends lost 3 bases and 5 bases, in that order; junction bases with no gene match: 13. The CDR3 totals 17 residues.

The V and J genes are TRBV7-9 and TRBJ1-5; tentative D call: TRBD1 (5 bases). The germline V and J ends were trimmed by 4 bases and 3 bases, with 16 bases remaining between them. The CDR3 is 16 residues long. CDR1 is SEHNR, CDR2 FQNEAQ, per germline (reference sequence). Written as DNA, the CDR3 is TGTGCCAGCAGCTCCGAGGACACCTGGGTCAATCAGCCCCAGCATTTT. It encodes CASSSEDTWVNQPQHF.

Here the CDR3 DNA reads TGCGCCAGCAGCCAAGATCGGACTAGCGGGGCGGACATTCAGTACTTC. Amino acid sequence: CASSQDRTSGADIQYF. The chain employs TRBV4-3 and TRBJ2-4; TRBD2 agrees at 12 bases. This CDR3 region has 16 residues. CDR1 is LGHNA and CDR2 is YSLEER in the germline V gene. V lost 0 bases, J lost 8 bases, and 5 bases stayed unmatched.

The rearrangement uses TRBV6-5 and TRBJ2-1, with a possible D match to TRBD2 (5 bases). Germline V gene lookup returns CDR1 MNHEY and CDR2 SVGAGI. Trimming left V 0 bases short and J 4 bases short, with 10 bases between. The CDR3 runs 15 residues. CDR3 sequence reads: CASSYSEAVYNEQFF. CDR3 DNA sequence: TGTGCCAGCAGTTACTCGGAGGCCGTATACAATGAGCAGTTCTTC.